These 28 T cell receptor beta chains were all obtained from the same sample, sequenced in a study of blood T cell repertoires in COVID-19. Profiled with immunoSEQ multiplex PCR; TCRdb holds only in-frame clones, not every one. This sample has some 300,000 clones, with 86% found just once. The specimen was peripheral blood. These TCRs come from a woman in her 70s with COVID-19, enrolled during active disease.

This clone was detected a few times. The rearrangement links TRBV28 to TRBJ2-7; D possibly corresponds to TRBD2 (6 bases). CDR1 and CDR2 (germline): MDHEN, SYDVKM. CDR3 length: 14 residues. Trimming cost V 6 bases and J 4 bases, with 16 bases left between them. The CDR3 sequence: CASSLGGLGYEQYF. Written as DNA, the CDR3 is TGTGCCAGCAGCCTAGGAGGGTTAGGGTACGAGCAGTACTTC.

The chain combines TRBV2 with TRBJ1-5; 7 bases line up with TRBD1. Trimming took 1 base from V and 2 from J; bases not matched to a gene: 5. The CDR3 has 16 residues. From germline, CDR1 is SNHLY and CDR2 FYNNEI. This CDR3 is CASSEGAGTGNQPQHF. CDR3 coding DNA: TGTGCCAGCAGTGAAGGTGCGGGGACAGGCAATCAGCCCCAGCATTTT.

This chain links TRBV4-3 with TRBJ2-3; D is ambiguous. The CDR3 is 13 residues long. CDR1 is LGHNA, CDR2 YSLEER, per germline. Trimming stripped 1 base from V and 13 bases from J, with 15 bases between. CDR3 coding DNA: TGCGCCAGCAGCCAAGGTTTAAGGCGGTGCGAGTATTTT. Protein: CASSQGLRRCEYF.

The chain employs TRBV7-9 and TRBJ2-5; the match to TRBD1 covers 10 bases. Germline V lookup: CDR1 SEHNR, CDR2 FQNEAQ (reference sequence). With V trimmed by 2 bases and J by 4 bases, 4 bases remained unmatched. This CDR3 is 15 amino acids long. In DNA, the CDR3 is TGTGCCAGCAGCTTACGACAGGGGGCAGGAGAGACCCAGTACTTC. It codes for CASSLRQGAGETQYF.

The chain couples TRBV30 to TRBJ1-5; weak D call: TRBD1 (6 bases). There are 15 residues in the CDR3. The V gene's germline CDR1 is GTSNPN and CDR2 SVGIG (reference sequence). Trimming cost V 1 base and J 6 bases, with 16 bases left between them. CDR3 DNA: TGTGCCTGGAGTGGGGAACAAGACAGGTTTCAGCCCCAGCATTTT. Translating it yields CAWSGEQDRFQPQHF.

This clone was detected once. The chain's CDR3 is CAISGGAFETQYF. CDR3 nucleotide sequence: TGTGCCATTAGCGGGGGGGCCTTTGAGACCCAGTACTTC. The chain links TRBV10-3 to TRBJ2-5; 11 bases map to TRBD2. The CDR3 is 13 amino acids. Trimming took 9 bases from V and 5 from J; bases not matched to a gene: 5. Germline loops: CDR1 ENHRY, CDR2 SYGVKD.

The V gene is TRBV7-3, the J gene TRBJ2-3; 10 nucleotides agree with TRBD2. Germline V gives CDR1 SGHTA, CDR2 FQGTGA. Unmatched junction bases numbered 8, after V lost 6 bases and J lost 8 bases. This CDR3 region has 14 residues. This CDR3 is CASSLLAGSSTQYF. The DNA for the CDR3 is TGTGCCAGCAGTCTACTAGCGGGGTCGAGTACGCAGTATTTT.

The CDR3 bases are TGTGCCATCAGCGCCGGGGGGGAAGAGACCCAGTACTTC. This translates into CAISAGGEETQYF. The chain is built from TRBV10-3 and TRBJ2-5; TRBD2 matches 8 bases. Unmatched junction bases numbered 3, after V lost 6 bases and J lost 3 bases. Germline V gene sequence: CDR1 ENHRY, CDR2 SYGVKD. There are 13 residues in the CDR3.

This chain connects TRBV7-2 to TRBJ2-3, with D unresolved. V gave up 1 base and J gave up 0 bases, with 11 bases separating them. Germline V gives CDR1 SGHTA, CDR2 FQGNSA. CDR3 length: 16 residues. The CDR3 is CASSLGLGTSTDTQYF. CDR3 bases: TGTGCCAGCAGCTTAGGTCTCGGTACTAGCACAGATACGCAGTATTTT.

This chain uses TRBV18 with TRBJ1-1, with TRBD1 matching over 8 bases. The CDR3 is 13 residues long. The junction had 3 bases not matched to a gene; V was cut back by 6 bases and J by 3 bases. Germline V CDR1 and CDR2: KGHSH, LQKENI. DNA of the CDR3: TGTGCCAGCTCCCAGGACAGGGACACTGAAGCTTTCTTT. Residues: CASSQDRDTEAFF.

This chain uses TRBV9 with TRBJ1-6; tentatively, D is TRBD1 (6 bases). V shed 0 bases and J shed 8 bases, with 12 bases lying between them. The V gene's germline CDR1 is SGDLS and CDR2 YYNGEE. This CDR3 is built from 15 residues. The DNA of the CDR3 is TGTGCCAGCAGCGTAGAACCAGGGGTTGATTCACCCCTCCACTTT. This encodes CASSVEPGVDSPLHF.

This chain's CDR3 is CASSFTGTGADTQYF. The CDR3 nucleotides read TGCGCCAGCAGCTTTACCGGGACAGGGGCAGATACGCAGTATTTT. The J gene is TRBJ2-3, the V gene TRBV5-1, with 10 nucleotides matching TRBD1. Germline CDR1 reads SGHRS; CDR2 reads YFSETQ. Trimming took 2 bases from V and 4 from J; bases not matched to a gene: 4. This CDR3 comprises 15 residues.

The sample holds one count of this clone. The rearrangement uses TRBV19 and TRBJ1-6; D unresolved. The V end lost 2 bases, the J end lost 8 bases, and 10 bases lay between the germline ends. This CDR3 is 14 amino acids long. CDR1 and CDR2 from the germline V gene are LNHDA and SQIVND (reference sequence). Here the CDR3 reads CASSIKTDHSPLHF. CDR3 nucleotide sequence: TGTGCCAGTAGTATAAAAACAGACCATTCACCCCTCCACTTT.

The V and J genes are TRBV27 and TRBJ1-1; D gene uncertain. This CDR3 contains 12 residues. Germline V gene lookup returns CDR1 MNHEY and CDR2 SMNVEV (reference sequence). V was clipped by 2 bases and J by 7 bases, with 8 bases between them. The CDR3 DNA sequence: TGTGCCAGCAGTTTAGGGCTGGGTGAAGCTTTCTTT. It encodes CASSLGLGEAFF.

This clone was picked up a small number of times. The chain carries TRBV29-1 and TRBJ1-1, with unresolved D. The CDR3 runs 14 residues. The ends were cut back, 5 bases at V and 1 base at J, with 14 bases in the middle. Looked up from germline, CDR1 is SQVTM and CDR2 is ANQGSEA. CDR3 region: CSVTPGERNTEAFF. For the CDR3, the DNA is TGCAGCGTTACCCCTGGGGAGAGGAACACTGAAGCTTTCTTT. The entire variable domain, with the rest obtained from reference TRBV29-1 and TRBJ1-1, is as follows: SAVISQKPSRDICQRGTSLTIQCQVDSQVTMMFWYRQQPGQSLTLIATANQGSEATYESGFVIDKFPISRPNLTFSTLTVSNMSPEDSSIYLCSVTPGERNTEAFFGQGTRLTVV.

This clone has just one count. The chain carries TRBV28 and TRBJ2-1, with 8 positions matching TRBD1. The CDR3 spans 16 residues. V shed 4 bases, J shed 0 bases, and the junction held 5 bases outside the gene matches. The germline gives CDR1 MDHEN, CDR2 SYDVKM. The CDR3 spells CASSSQGALSYNEQFF. The CDR3 bases are TGTGCCAGCAGTTCCCAGGGGGCCCTCTCCTACAATGAGCAGTTCTTC.

This sequence joins TRBV3-1 (or the pseudogene TRBV3-2) and TRBJ2-7; 8 nucleotides agree with TRBD1. J lost 6 bases, V lost 1 base, and 11 bases had no gene match. Germline lookup yields CDR1 LGHDT and CDR2 YNNKEL (reference sequence). The CDR3 is made up of 16 amino acids. CDR3 protein: CASSQGPSGQGAEQYF. CDR3 DNA sequence: TGTGCCAGCAGCCAAGGCCCTTCCGGACAGGGTGCCGAGCAGTACTTC.

The V and J genes are TRBV2 and TRBJ1-4, with D unresolved. Germline CDR1 and CDR2: SNHLY and FYNNEI. The CDR3 consists of 16 residues. Trimming took off 6 bases at V and 3 bases at J, with 17 bases between the two ends. The CDR3 loop is CASSPNRQPSNEKLFF. The CDR3 nucleotides are TGTGCCAGCAGCCCCAATCGACAACCCTCTAATGAAAAACTGTTTTTT.

CDR3 in DNA: TGCGCCAGCAGCCTCGGACAGGTTCACTATGGCTACACCTTC. The encoded protein is CASSLGQVHYGYTF. The rearrangement links TRBV5-1 to TRBJ1-2; 7 bases are shared with TRBD1. The CDR3 is 14 residues long. V lost 4 bases, J lost 3 bases, and 6 bases stayed unmatched. Germline V gene lookup returns CDR1 SGHRS and CDR2 YFSETQ.

V gene TRBV5-1 combines with J gene TRBJ1-1, with 7 bases lining up with TRBD1. Germline CDR1 SGHRS, CDR2 YFSETQ. CDR3 size: 12 residues. V was pared by 3 bases and J by 7 bases, with 3 bases of the junction left unmatched. The CDR3 coding sequence is TGCGCCAGCAGCTCGAGGACAGGTGAAGCTTTCTTT. This encodes CASSSRTGEAFF.

V and J are TRBV7-9 and TRBJ1-1; D unresolved. From germline, CDR1 is SEHNR and CDR2 FQNEAQ (reference sequence). V was cut by 5 bases and J by 1 base, with 8 bases left in between. The CDR3 loop spans 13 amino acids. The CDR3 sequence: CASSVESNTEAFF. The DNA of the CDR3 is TGTGCCAGCAGCGTTGAGTCGAACACTGAAGCTTTCTTT.

The rearrangement uses TRBV9 and TRBJ2-7, with D possibly TRBD1 on 5 matching bases. This CDR3 comprises 14 residues. V was shortened by 6 bases and J by 0 bases, with 13 bases between the two germline ends. The germline V gene encodes CDR1 SGDLS and CDR2 YYNGEE. The CDR3 nucleotides read TGTGCCAGCACCAAACAGGCGAGCTCCTACGAGCAGTACTTC. This gives the protein CASTKQASSYEQYF. Full variable domain (missing parts from reference TRBV9 and TRBJ2-7): DSGVTQTPKHLITATGQRVTLRCSPRSGDLSVYWYQQSLDQGLQFLIQYYNGEERAKGNILERFSAQQFPDLHSELNLSSLELGDSALYFCASTKQASSYEQYFGPGTRLTVT.

About this clone itself: The same CDR3 is also encoded by other DNA sequences in this sample. The rearrangement links TRBV18 to TRBJ2-1; perhaps TRBD2 as D (5 bases). The CDR3 totals 14 residues. CDR1 and CDR2 (germline): KGHSH, LQKENI. Trimming shortened V by 3 bases and J by 4 bases, and 10 bases separated the two germline ends. The CDR3 DNA reads as TGTGCCAGCTCACCTGGCGGAGGATACAATGAGCAGTTCTTC. Amino acids: CASSPGGGYNEQFF. The entire variable domain, with the rest obtained from reference TRBV18 and TRBJ2-1, is as follows: NAGVMQNPRHLVRRRGQEARLRCSPMKGHSHVYWYRQLPEEGLKFMVYLQKENIIDESGMPKERFSAEFPKEGPSILRIQQVVRGDSAAYFCASSPGGGYNEQFFGPGTRLTVL.

This clone has just one count. The chain links TRBV4-1 to TRBJ1-1; 10 bases agree with TRBD1. Germline CDR1 MGHRA, CDR2 YSYEKL. The CDR3 runs to 15 residues. V trimming: 1 base; J trimming: 5 bases; junction bases outside the gene matches: 4. This chain's CDR3 is CASSQVGQGGTEAFF. The CDR3 DNA follows: TGCGCCAGCAGCCAAGTAGGACAGGGGGGGACTGAAGCTTTCTTT.

This rearrangement joins TRBV13 to TRBJ1-1; D might be TRBD1 (6 bases). The length of the CDR3 is 13 residues. Germline V lookup: CDR1 PRHDT, CDR2 FYEKMQ (reference sequence). The V and J ends lost 5 bases and 5 bases respectively, with 12 bases between them. The CDR3 spells CASSTYRETEAFF. The DNA for the CDR3 is TGTGCCAGCAGCACTTACAGGGAGACTGAAGCTTTCTTT.

CDR3 region: CASSLVGGPLYGYTF. CDR3 coding DNA: TGTGCCAGCAGCTTGGTAGGGGGCCCACTCTATGGCTACACCTTC. The chain employs TRBV5-6 and TRBJ1-2; 7 bases match TRBD1. The CDR3 runs to 15 residues. Losses at the gene ends were 0 bases for V and 4 bases for J; bases not matched to a gene: 6. Germline V gives CDR1 SGHDT, CDR2 YYEEEE.

The chain uses TRBV6-5 and TRBJ2-5; 8 positions agree with TRBD1. This CDR3 comprises 12 residues. Germline lookup yields CDR1 MNHEY and CDR2 SVGAGI. The V gene end was trimmed by 5 bases and the J gene end by 5 bases; junction bases not matched to a gene: 1. CDR3 sequence: CASSRQGETQYF. CDR3 nucleotide sequence: TGTGCCAGCAGTCGACAGGGGGAGACCCAGTACTTC.

This clone has just a few counts. V is TRBV7-2 and J is TRBJ2-2; maybe TRBD2 (6 bases). Trimming removed 3 bases at V and 6 bases at J, with 17 bases between. CDR1 and CDR2 from the germline V gene are SGHTA and FQGNSA. The CDR3 totals 16 residues. CDR3 sequence: CASSLRDVGLAGELFF. CDR3 coding DNA: TGTGCCAGCAGCTTGCGGGACGTCGGGCTGGCCGGGGAGCTGTTTTTT.